This TCR beta chain was documented in a study of shared clonotypes between healthy human individuals. Whole-study context: Three plates each covered CD4 naive and memory; CD8 naive two, CD8 memory one.

Only in-frame clones appear in the TCRdb table, and some are missing; sequencing was by immunoSEQ multiplex PCR. The data show about 550,000 clones, just under 97% seen once. The CDR3 contains 14 residues. V lost 2 bases to trimming and J lost 0 bases, with 7 bases between them. Germline CDR1 and CDR2: SNHLY and FYNNEI. In the naive CD8 group, cells lacked CD45RO and were positively selected for CCR7, so terminally differentiated effector memory CD45RA+ cells were left out. Sample: naive CD8+ T cells sorted from blood. This chain links TRBV2 with TRBJ1-1; D remains ambiguous. This TCR was recovered from a woman under 40 in good health. CDR3 protein: CASSENGLNTEAFF. In DNA form, the CDR3 reads TGTGCCAGCAGTGAAAACGGGTTGAACACTGAAGCTTTCTTT.